This record covers a single T cell receptor (beta chain). Its specific antigen is unknown. No per-base quality is available; no much larger clone lies one base away. The immunoSEQ assay was used to generate TCR beta chain sequences from genomic DNA. The authors' pipeline ran thus. Any CDR3 sequence that did not begin with the conserved framework cysteine at position 104 was removed by hand. To get clonality, the normalized Shannon's Diversity Index was subtracted from one, giving values from 0 (maximal diversity) to 1 (oligoclonal). To check whether a given CDR3 had different frequencies in two samples, for example brain versus blood, chi-squared comparison-of-proportions tests were used. Public clonotypes were identified through searches of immuneACCESS, and similarity to known antiviral clonotypes was evaluated with the VDJdb browser. TCRdb obtained this table from immuneACCESS and retained in-frame rearrangements with V and J assigned. These tables miss some clones; where compared with another copy, unresolved V genes account for less than half of the shortfall, and the remainder is unexplained. That table supplies the V and J calls and clone size; D and trimming were determined from the DNA. The table for this sample lists approximately 330,000 clones; roughly 92% of them were counted only once. The ten largest clones add up to about 5.8% of the sample.

These data originate in a study of brain T cells in children with intractable seizures (dated by TCRdb to the early 2020s). General notes on the study: A NanoString immunology panel was first used to screen resected brain tissue from 40 to 60 pediatric epilepsy surgery cases for immune gene transcripts. Among the approximately twelve selected surgery cases, pre-surgery blood was additionally sequenced for eight, leaving four cases with brain tissue only.

What the research found in general, with its limitations: Viral specificity was inferred solely from CDR3 sequence similarity, and the HCMV serostatus of the patients was not known. Because sequencing depth was different between pre-surgery and post-surgery blood, clones absent from the pre-surgery sample may reflect undersampling.

CDR1 and CDR2 (LNHDA, SQIVND) derive from the germline V gene (reference sequence). From the cysteine through the phenylalanine, the CDR3 covers 13 amino acids. Of the read, only the CDR3 DNA is kept; its 39 bases are in frame from base 1. Germline trimming: 3 bases from V, 7 bases from J; junction bases outside gene matches: 4. This sample's time point label indicates: blood from clinic visit 5 months post-surgery; TSC patient then seizure free. The surgery cases with the highest brain T cell transcript signatures were chosen for TCR beta chain sequencing of brain tissue, and also of blood when blood was available. Before surgery, the patients had been given at least one anti-epileptic drug. TCR-sequenced patients were children with drug-resistant epilepsy due to tuberous sclerosis complex, focal cortical dysplasia, Rasmussen encephalitis or hemimegalencephaly. Bulk genomic DNA was extracted from unsorted brain tissue and whole blood with the Monarch genomic DNA purification kit.

The sequenced sample was peripheral blood, obtained roughly 5 months after surgery. The receptor was isolated from a boy under three years old with tuberous sclerosis and intractable seizures. Here the chain combines TRBV19 and TRBJ1-2; 8 of the junction bases match TRBD1. For the CDR3, the sequence is CASSIDRGSGYTF. The base sequence is TGTGCCAGTAGTATTGACAGGGGCAGTGGCTACACCTTC.